These 10 T cell receptor beta chains originate from one sample sequenced in a study of CD39 and CD103 CD8 tumor-infiltrating T cells. Measured with immunoSEQ multiplex PCR; TCRdb has only the in-frame clones, and not every one. This table has approximately 510 clones, just over 65% appearing once. The sample consisted of CD39- CD103+ CD8+ T cells sorted from the tumor. Subset defined: CD103+CD39- single-positive CD45RA- CD8 T cells. The receptors come from a human donor with head and neck squamous cell carcinoma.

The V gene is TRBV27, the J gene TRBJ1-1, with a possible D match to TRBD1 (6 bases). Trimming removed 2 bases at V and 10 bases at J, with 17 bases between. Germline V gives CDR1 MNHEY, CDR2 SMNVEV (reference sequence). The CDR3 has 14 residues. CDR3 bases: TGTGCCAGCAGTTTACAGGGACCCCGAGGGGGAGCTTTCTTT. Protein product: CASSLQGPRGGAFF.

The chain recombines TRBV30 with TRBJ2-1; 12 bases line up with TRBD2. CDR3 length: 16 residues. Germline CDR1 reads GTSNPN; CDR2 reads SVGIG (reference sequence). With 4 bases clipped from V and 6 bases from J, the junction kept 10 bases outside the gene matches. CDR3 DNA: TGTGCCTGGACCAGAGGACTAGCGGGGACCGGCAATGAGCAGTTCTTC. It specifies CAWTRGLAGTGNEQFF.

The V and J genes are TRBV2 and TRBJ2-1; TRBD2 matches at 15 bases. From germline, CDR1 is SNHLY and CDR2 FYNNEI. Unmatched junction bases numbered 5, after V lost 4 bases and J lost 7 bases. The CDR3 is 16 residues long. CDR3: CASSVGTSGRRNEQFF. In DNA, the CDR3 is TGTGCCAGCAGTGTTGGGACTAGCGGGAGGAGGAATGAGCAGTTCTTC.

This chain links TRBV6-1 with TRBJ2-7, with D possibly TRBD1 on 5 matching bases. Germline-derived CDR1 and CDR2 are MNHNS and SASEGT. The CDR3 covers 13 residues. V lost 6 bases, J lost 0 bases, and 9 bases lay in between. This chain's CDR3 is CASRDILSYEQYF. The CDR3 nucleotides are TGTGCCAGCAGGGACATCCTCTCCTACGAGCAGTACTTC.

A single count supports this clone. This sequence joins TRBV27 and TRBJ2-3; no firm D call. V lost 7 bases and J lost 0, with 11 bases in between. The CDR3 sequence is 14 residues long. CDR1 and CDR2 from the germline V gene are MNHEY and SMNVEV (reference sequence). The CDR3 DNA is TGTGCCAGCAACCCCTTAGGGAGCACAGATACGCAGTATTTT. The encoded protein is CASNPLGSTDTQYF.

The chain employs TRBV7-8 and TRBJ1-5; D ambiguous. The germline gives CDR1 SGHVS, CDR2 FQNEAQ. Trimming removed 1 base from V and 4 bases from J, with 8 bases in between. This CDR3 spans 14 amino acids. CDR3 region: CASSLEGGNQPQHF. The CDR3, as DNA: TGTGCCAGCAGCTTAGAGGGAGGAAATCAGCCCCAGCATTTT.

This chain joins TRBV27 and TRBJ2-3, with D uncertain. This CDR3 has 14 amino acids. V was cut by 2 bases and J by 2 bases, with 8 bases left in between. Germline-derived CDR1 and CDR2 are MNHEY and SMNVEV (reference sequence). The CDR3 DNA is TGTGCCAGCAGTTTAGGCGGTTTCACAGATACGCAGTATTTT. Encoded protein: CASSLGGFTDTQYF.

The CDR3 protein is CATSKGSYNSPLHF. CDR3 DNA sequence: TGTGCCACTTCGAAGGGCTCCTATAATTCACCCCTCCACTTT. V and J are TRBV27 and TRBJ1-6, with D unresolved. The germline CDR1 and CDR2 sequences are MNHEY and SMNVEV (reference sequence). This CDR3 region has 14 residues. V lost 10 bases, J lost 0 bases, and 10 bases lay in between.

The table lists this clone with a few counts. The V gene is TRBV7-9, the J gene TRBJ1-5; D might be TRBD1 (5 bases). The CDR3 length is 12 residues. The V gene lost 5 bases and the J gene lost 6 bases, with 8 bases spanning the gap. CDR1 is SEHNR, CDR2 FQNEAQ, per germline (reference sequence). CDR3 bases: TGTGCCAGCAGCGGGGGGAGTCAGCCCCAGCATTTT. This translates into CASSGGSQPQHF.

The chain is built from TRBV16 and TRBJ1-5, with unresolved D. Germline loops: CDR1 KGHSY, CDR2 FQNENV. The CDR3 contains 16 residues. With 4 bases removed from V and 1 base from J, the gap between germline ends came to 14 bases. CDR3 nucleotides: TGTGCCAGCAGCCCCTCCTCTCCCGGCAGCAATCAGCCCCAGCATTTT. This gives the protein CASSPSSPGSNQPQHF.